Detailed here is one T cell receptor beta chain. As originally analysed: For nucleated cells, counts were estimated from reference gene primer amplification. Assay: immunoSEQ multiplex PCR; the TCRdb copy retains only in-frame clones and omits some. The V and J calls and the clone size are those of that table, but D and trimming were determined from the DNA. The sample holds about 130,000 clones, almost 85% seen once. Germline values: CDR1 MNHEY, CDR2 SVGEGT. After removal of 4 bases from V and 7 bases from J, the junction contained 6 bases not matched to a gene. This CDR3 region has 16 residues. The data were obtained in a study of blood T cell repertoires in COVID-19. For the study at large: Collection of acute and convalescent COVID-19 samples took place in the United States, Italy and Spain. T cells, B-cell-depleted T cells, or PBMCs provided the cDNA or gDNA that served as material.

The sequence came from a human donor in a cohort sampled during active COVID-19. The chain recombines TRBV6-2 or TRBV6-3 with TRBJ2-2, with 13 bases identical to TRBD2. Sequenced sample: peripheral blood. CDR3 sequence (DNA): TGTGCCAGCAGTTCACTAGCGGGGGGGCGTCACGGGGAGCTGTTTTTT. This sequence encodes CASSSLAGGRHGELFF.